Following are 5 T cell receptor beta chains from one sample sequenced in a study of T cell repertoires in ileal Crohn's disease. Measured with immunoSEQ multiplex PCR; TCRdb has only the in-frame clones, and not every one. Of 13,000 to 15,000 clones listed, about two thirds are singletons. The sequenced material came from ileal tissue. The receptors were gathered from an adult with Crohn's disease.

V is TRBV11-2 and J is TRBJ1-1, with a possible D match to TRBD1 (6 bases). The ends were cut back, 4 bases at V and 12 bases at J, with 12 bases in the middle. There are 11 residues in the CDR3. Germline CDR1 reads SGHAT; CDR2 reads FQNNGV. The CDR3 coding sequence is TGTGCCAGCAGCTCCGACAGGCTATCTTTCTTT. Translation gives CASSSDRLSFF.

The chain is built from TRBV6-5 and TRBJ1-3; weak D call: TRBD1 (5 bases). The CDR3 totals 14 residues. Germline V gene data show CDR1 as MNHEY and CDR2 as SVGAGI. Trimming left V 6 bases short and J 0 bases short, with 9 bases between. The CDR3 region has the DNA TGTGCCAGCAGAAAACAGGTCTCTGGAAACACCATATATTTT. This encodes CASRKQVSGNTIYF.

J is TRBJ1-6 and V is TRBV7-3, with D perhaps matching TRBD1 (5 bases). Trimming removed 2 bases from V and 9 bases from J, with 14 bases in between. The germline gives CDR1 SGHTA, CDR2 FQGTGA. The CDR3 runs 15 residues. This CDR3 is CASSLGSGPGSPLHF. In nucleotides, the CDR3 is TGTGCCAGCAGCTTAGGGTCGGGGCCAGGTTCACCCCTCCACTTT.

This sequence joins TRBV7-2 and TRBJ1-2; D not resolved. CDR1 is SGHTA and CDR2 is FQGNSA in the germline V gene. This CDR3 has 14 residues. V shed 3 bases and J shed 0 bases, with 8 bases lying between them. CDR3 sequence reads: CASSFLWSNYGYTF. DNA of the CDR3: TGTGCCAGCAGCTTCTTGTGGTCTAACTATGGCTACACCTTC.

V is TRBV2 and J is TRBJ2-2; 10 bases align to TRBD1. The CDR3 extends over 15 amino acids. V was pared by 6 bases and J by 3 bases, with 4 bases of the junction left unmatched. Per germline, CDR1 SNHLY and CDR2 FYNNEI. CDR3 protein: CASRTGTGDTGELFF. The CDR3 DNA follows: TGTGCCAGCAGAACCGGGACAGGGGACACCGGGGAGCTGTTTTTT.